This T cell receptor (beta chain) was sequenced in a study of long-term antiretroviral therapy in people with HIV. On this clone: Its antigen is not identified.

Study findings and constraints: Whereas controls had wider CDR3 length ranges, HIV repertoires had narrower ones.

Sequencing used immunoSEQ v3.0 at survey level. This table comes from immunoSEQ multiplex PCR, and its TCRdb copy is limited to in-frame clones, with some not included. The table includes 25,000 to 35,000 clones, 80% to 90% detected once. This CDR3 is 17 amino acids long. In germline, CDR1 is SGDLS, CDR2 YYNGEE. With V trimmed by 7 bases and J by 5 bases, 11 bases remained unmatched. This receptor was taken from a middle-aged man with HIV. The genes are TRBV9 and TRBJ2-2; TRBD2 matches 13 bases. The sample here was unsorted PBMCs, taken 3.2 years before starting antiretroviral therapy. The CDR3 region has the DNA TGTGCCAGCCGACGGACTAGCGGGGGTCCAGGGACCGGGGAGCTGTTTTTT. This encodes CASRRTSGGPGTGELFF.